Listed here is a single T cell receptor beta chain. This clone was counted once. The antigen this receptor binds is unknown. No much larger clonotype is one base removed from it; base qualities were not supplied. Collaborating institutions collected whole blood in K2EDTA tubes following their own protocols. For TCRbeta analysis, collaborators shipped samples in one of three forms: frozen whole blood, isolated PBMCs, or DNA extracted from either of those sample types. V is reduced by 3 bases and J by 3 bases, leaving a spacing of 16 bases between them. From the cysteine up to the phenylalanine, the CDR3 has a length of 16 residues. Only the CDR3 portion is preserved as DNA: 48 bases, with reading frame beginning at the first base. Sequences SGHRS (CDR1) and YFSETQ (CDR2) are obtained from the germline V gene. This entry belongs to a study of blood T cell repertoires in COVID-19 (TCRdb year 2020). Background for the entire study: Collaborator samples came from the United States, Italy and Spain and covered acute and convalescent phases of COVID-19. The prospective study material was composed of cDNA or gDNA derived from T cells, B-cell-depleted T cells, or PBMCs. The dataset comprised deeply sampled blood TCRbeta repertoires from subjects exposed to, actively infected with, or recovered from COVID-19. The repertoires were made available in a free public database intended to serve as a resource for research on the immune response to SARS-CoV-2. Samples came from the ongoing ImmuneRACE study (first 160 participants) plus 1,254 subjects from 6 global collaborators. The sample metadata nearly always contained a de-identified subject ID, COVID-19 status, age in years and sex. Where HLA class I and class II types were available, the types were taken from metadata supplied by the sample provider, not from assay-based typing.

Findings and caveats that apply to the study as a whole: The quantity of clinical and demographic metadata differed by source and by participant and was supplied without curation.

The immunoSEQ Assay, a bias-controlled multiplex PCR, was used to amplify TCRbeta CDR3 regions from genomic DNA. The authors' pipeline ran thus. Within the assay, amplification of reference gene primers was used to estimate how many nucleated cells each sample contained. To quantify the absolute abundance of each unique TCRbeta CDR3 rearrangement, sequence reads were collapsed and filtered. For each sample, productive Simpson clonality was calculated as the square root of Simpson's diversity index over productive rearrangements. TCRdb re-hosts the immuneACCESS table, in-frame sequences only. Its copies lack some clones; in the studies checked, an unresolved V gene accounts for under half of them, and the cause for the rest is not known. From that table come the V and J calls and clone size; the DNA was used to work out D and trimming. The sample table records fewer than 150,000 clones; 60% to 85% of these occur just once. The ten most abundant clones make up 2% to 2.5% of the sample.

Here the chain combines TRBV5-1 and TRBJ1-3; matching of 5 bases hints at TRBD1 as the D gene. Sequencing was done on a sample of peripheral blood. The receptor was isolated from a man between 65 and 80 years old with acute or convalescent COVID-19. The sequence in DNA is TGCGCCAGCAGCTCGGCGACTCAGGGATATGGAAACACCATATATTTT. This translates into CASSSATQGYGNTIYF. The entire variable domain, with the stretches around the CDR3 drawn from the reference TRBV5-1 and TRBJ1-3 proteins, is KAGVTQTPRYLIKTRGQQVTLSCSPISGHRSVSWYQQTPGQGLQFLFEYFSETQRNKGNFPGRFSGRQFSNSRSEMNVSTLELGDSALYLCASSSATQGYGNTIYFGEGSWLTVV.